Here is one T cell receptor beta chain with its context. This clonotype was detected only a few times. This receptor's antigen is unknown. This may arise from a read error, as a much more abundant clone is one base away. This sample stems from a study of breast tumors, draining lymph nodes, adjacent tissues listed by TCRdb under 2016. Some background on the complete study: Breast cancer patients provided tumor, adjacent nontumor tissue and axillary lymph nodes, and the study compared the TCR beta repertoires across these three sources. In human breast cancer, the study set out to evaluate how tumor, surrounding tissue and draining lymph node repertoires relate to one another and whether T cells may move between these sites.

Broad study findings and their caveats: In luminal-like breast cancer, tumor and nontumor tissue repertoires resembled each other significantly more than in basal-like breast cancer. Tumor T-cell repertoires showed less diversity than lymph node repertoires and more diversity than nontumor tissue repertoires, and tumor T-cell repertoires showed preferential V and J gene usage. The conclusion that tumor T cells originate in lymph nodes was presented as consistent with a hypothesis rather than as directly demonstrated. The data were considered consistent with most tumor T cells being derived from the lymph node and subsequently expanding within tumor tissue.

V and J are truncated by 7 bases and 5 bases respectively, leaving an intervening sequence of 16 bases. The germline V gene sets CDR1 to SGHVS and CDR2 to FQNEAQ. From the cysteine through the phenylalanine, the CDR3 covers 14 amino acids. Of all the DNA, just the CDR3 is kept, 42 bases in frame from base 1. TCRdb lists the instrument as Illumina HiSeq 2000. Multiplex PCR amplification was used to generate the TCR beta chain libraries. The amplified TCR beta chain products were analyzed by high-throughput sequencing. TCRdb reprocessing: public reads trimmed at Q25 with fastp, clones called with MiXCR, in-frame beta chains kept. Entries that share a CDR3 protein sequence are merged under the most common genes and DNA. The table for this sample lists fewer than 300,000 distinct CDR3 sequences; roughly 30% of them were counted only once. The top ten hold approximately 1.5% of the sample. Lymph node samples were obtained from the axillary draining lymph nodes of breast cancer patients.

This sequence was found in a female donor with breast cancer. Some clones in this sample may be carry-over from other donors' samples. The receptor chain draws on TRBV7-8 and TRBJ2-3, with an unclear D gene assignment. Sequenced material: axillary lymph node tissue. The nucleotide sequence is TGTGCCAGCATCCACGGACCTCTCATAGATACGCAGTATTTT. This sequence encodes CASIHGPLIDTQYF.